This entry lists 9 T cell receptor beta chains sequenced from one sample in a study of blood T cells in healthy people across ages. Next came a second PCR, run for about 6 to 12 cycles, which used a sample-barcoded 5' primer along with a J-beta primer mix. A single record per CDR3 protein comes from TCRdb applying MiXCR to the 5' RACE reads. Seen here are around 1,000,000 distinct CDR3 sequences, around two fifths observed once, and the top ten hold around 13%. Sequenced: blood. Receptor source: a man aged 18 to 30 in good health.

The chain employs TRBV25-1 and TRBJ1-1, with D hard to call. With 1 base removed from V and 8 bases from J, the gap between germline ends came to 11 bases. The germline V gene has CDR1 MGHDK and CDR2 SYGVNS. CDR3 length: 13 residues. Here the CDR3 DNA reads TGTGCCAGCAGTGAATCACGCCCCAACGAAGCTTTCTTT. It yields the protein CASSESRPNEAFF.

The chain employs TRBV4-3 and TRBJ2-1; D gene ambiguous. The last part of the DNA fits TRBJ2-7 better; the J call may be wrong. This CDR3 is built from 18 residues. CDR1 is LGHNA, CDR2 YSLEER, per germline. CDR3 DNA sequence: TGCGCCAGCAGCCAAGATGGACGAGTTGGTGGCTCCTACAATGAGCAGTACTTC. It yields the protein CASSQDGRVGGSYNEQYF.

In its sample, this clonotype was seen once. This chain connects TRBV4-2 to TRBJ1-1; D ambiguous. Deletions cut 0 bases from V and 0 bases from J, with 11 bases between. This CDR3 is 16 amino acids long. CDR1 LGHNA and CDR2 YNFKEQ come from the germline V gene. The CDR3 is CASSQDYVRMNTEAFF. In DNA, the CDR3 is TGTGCCAGCAGCCAAGATTATGTCAGGATGAACACTGAAGCTTTCTTT.

This clonotype was seen more than once but under ten times. This chain links TRBV4-2 with TRBJ2-1; 13 bases agree with TRBD2. Germline V gives CDR1 LGHNA, CDR2 YNFKEQ. The V segment lost 3 bases and the J segment 8 bases; nucleotides outside the gene matches: 7. The CDR3 covers 16 residues. CDR3 sequence reads: CASSQPTSGGAYEQFF. Written as DNA, the CDR3 is TGTGCCAGCAGCCAGCCAACTAGCGGGGGGGCCTATGAGCAGTTCTTC.

This chain joins TRBV6-2 or TRBV6-3 and TRBJ2-1; D gene ambiguous. CDR1 MNHEY and CDR2 SVGEGT come from the germline V gene. Trimming cost V 7 bases and J 8 bases, with 15 bases left between them. This CDR3 contains 13 residues. CDR3 DNA sequence: TGTGCCAGCACGGGCCTGGAAGAACATGAGCAGTTCTTC. It translates to CASTGLEEHEQFF.

This chain links TRBV11-3 with TRBJ2-3; TRBD1 aligns across 7 bases. The germline CDR1 and CDR2 sequences are SGHNT and YENEEA. The CDR3 has 15 amino acids. With V trimmed by 3 bases and J by 1 base, 4 bases remained unmatched. The CDR3 coding sequence is TGTGCCAGCAGCTTCGGACAGGTTGGCACAGATACGCAGTATTTT. This sequence encodes CASSFGQVGTDTQYF.

This clonotype was observed at least ten times. The DNA of the CDR3 is TGTGCCAGCAGTTCCGATGAAAAACTGTTTTTT. As protein: CASSSDEKLFF. The rearrangement links TRBV12-3 or TRBV12-4 to TRBJ1-4; no definite D call. This CDR3 is built from 11 residues. V shed 4 bases and J shed 6 bases, with 3 bases lying between them.

This rearrangement joins TRBV6-1 to TRBJ2-2; D call uncertain. Trimming stripped 4 bases from V and 8 bases from J, with 14 bases between. Germline-derived CDR1 and CDR2 are MNHNS and SASEGT. CDR3 size: 14 residues. For the CDR3, the DNA is TGTGCCAGCAGTGTGAATCAACCACGGGGGGAGCTGTTTTTT. It encodes CASSVNQPRGELFF.

The rearrangement uses TRBV28 and TRBJ1-6, with D unclear. Germline lookup yields CDR1 MDHEN and CDR2 SYDVKM. The CDR3 has 14 residues. V was shortened by 5 bases and J by 9 bases, with 14 bases between the two germline ends. As DNA, the CDR3 is TGTGCCAGCAGTACCCGGACCACTCGTTCACCCCTCCACTTT. It encodes CASSTRTTRSPLHF.